The source of this T cell receptor beta chain is a study of control samples from healthy donors and cancer patients. Method: immunoSEQ multiplex PCR; TCRdb's copy keeps in-frame clones and lacks some. The sample includes 150,000 to 200,000 clones, 91% of them seen just once. CDR1 and CDR2 (germline): LGHNA, YSLEER. The CDR3 sequence is 16 residues long. Trimming took off 3 bases at V and 0 bases at J, with 9 bases between the two ends. The receptor comes from a woman in her 30s in good health. J is TRBJ2-6 and V is TRBV4-3, with D possibly TRBD2 on 5 matching bases. The material sequenced was blood. The CDR3 loop is CASSQATSSGANVLTF. The CDR3 DNA reads TGCGCCAGCAGCCAGGCAACTAGCTCTGGGGCCAACGTCCTGACTTTC.